Detailed here is one T cell receptor beta chain. The data were obtained in a study of shared clonotypes between healthy human individuals. Sequenced by immunoSEQ multiplex PCR; TCRdb stores in-frame clones only, minus some. Seen here are some 1,400,000 clones, approximately 96% observed once, and the top ten hold roughly 1.2%. The CDR3 length is 14 residues. Germline V gives CDR1 MDHEN, CDR2 SYDVKM. The ends were cut back, 7 bases at V and 3 bases at J, with 15 bases in the middle. The TCR comes from a man aged 25-45 years in good health. The chain links TRBV28 to TRBJ1-2; D gene uncertain. The material sequenced was naive CD4+ T cells sorted from blood. The subset was: CD45RA+ positively selected. DNA for the CDR3: TGTGCCAGCATCCCTGGCGGGCAGCACTATGGCTACACCTTC. Translating it yields CASIPGGQHYGYTF.